This passage covers 32 T cell receptor beta chains from one sample sequenced in a study of radiation and T cells in renal cell carcinoma. Regarding time point: blood 4 weeks post-SBRT, at nephrectomy. Treatment meaning: 15 Gy SBRT to primary tumor, nephrectomy 4 weeks later. Measured with immunoSEQ multiplex PCR; TCRdb has only the in-frame clones, and not every one. This sample has around 81,000 clones, with about 82% found just once. The sample in question was blood, obtained from a patient whose treatment included radiotherapy and nephrectomy. All receptors come from a man in his forties or fifties with renal cell carcinoma.

The chain carries TRBV7-2 and TRBJ2-3, with a weak D call TRBD1 (6 bases). Germline V CDR1 and CDR2: SGHTA, FQGNSA. CDR3 length: 14 residues. V shed 4 bases and J shed 2 bases, with 10 bases lying between them. The CDR3 nucleotides read TGTGCCAGCAGCTCGCAGGGGCCCACAGATACGCAGTATTTT. It encodes CASSSQGPTDTQYF.

The chain carries TRBV7-9 and TRBJ2-1; 11 bases match TRBD2. With 5 bases clipped from V and 8 bases from J, the junction kept 11 bases outside the gene matches. The germline V gene has CDR1 SEHNR and CDR2 FQNEAQ (reference sequence). This CDR3 has 16 amino acids. This CDR3 is CASSLGTSGGFDEQFF. CDR3 in DNA: TGTGCCAGCAGCCTAGGGACTAGCGGAGGGTTCGATGAGCAGTTCTTC.

V and J are TRBV6-1 and TRBJ2-7; D not resolved. There are 14 residues in the CDR3. Germline CDR1 MNHNS, CDR2 SASEGT. The V and J ends lost 0 bases and 3 bases respectively, with 9 bases between them. The CDR3 is CASSEALNSYEQYF. In DNA form, the CDR3 reads TGTGCCAGCAGTGAAGCGCTTAACAGCTACGAGCAGTACTTC.

The chain is built from TRBV7-2 and TRBJ1-2; maybe TRBD1 (5 bases). The ends were cut back, 4 bases at V and 8 bases at J, with 14 bases in the middle. The CDR3 is 13 residues long. CDR1 and CDR2 (germline): SGHTA, FQGNSA. The CDR3 region has the DNA TGTGCCAGCAGCTCAGGACATGGCTACGGCTACACCTTC. Its translation: CASSSGHGYGYTF. Together with reference TRBV7-2 and TRBJ1-2, the CDR3 gives the full variable domain: GAGVSQSPSNKVTEKGKDVELRCDPISGHTALYWYRQSLGQGLEFLIYFQGNSAPDKSGLPSDRFSAERTGGSVSTLTIQRTQQEDSAVYLCASSSGHGYGYTFGSGTRLTVV.

The chain has TRBV28 and TRBJ1-1, with 8 bases matching TRBD1. The J segment lost 4 bases and the V segment lost 6 bases, leaving 7 bases of the junction unmatched. The CDR3 length is 14 residues. Germline V lookup: CDR1 MDHEN, CDR2 SYDVKM. This CDR3 is CASSSRGLTTEAFF. The DNA of the CDR3 is TGTGCCAGCAGCTCCAGGGGGCTGACCACTGAAGCTTTCTTT.

The chain couples TRBV2 to TRBJ1-4; 8 bases match TRBD1. The V segment lost 5 bases and the J segment 7 bases; nucleotides outside the gene matches: 6. The CDR3 is 14 amino acids. From germline, CDR1 is SNHLY and CDR2 FYNNEI. The CDR3 DNA sequence: TGTGCCAGCAGTTCCCAGGGGGCGGGTGAAAAACTGTTTTTT. It encodes CASSSQGAGEKLFF.

The rearrangement joins TRBV19 to TRBJ2-1; 9 positions agree with TRBD1. V trimming: 8 bases; J trimming: 4 bases; junction bases outside the gene matches: 6. Per germline, CDR1 LNHDA and CDR2 SQIVND (reference sequence). This CDR3 is 14 amino acids long. As DNA, the CDR3 is TGTGCCAGTTCGGACAGGGGATTTTACAATGAGCAGTTCTTC. This encodes CASSDRGFYNEQFF.

The V gene is TRBV10-1, the J gene TRBJ1-5; TRBD1 is a possible D gene (6 bases). CDR3 length: 13 amino acids. CDR1 is WNHNN, CDR2 SYGVQD, per germline (reference sequence). Trimming cost V 6 bases and J 1 base, with 7 bases left between them. The CDR3 bases are TGCGCCAGCAGAGGACAGAGCAATCAGCCCCAGCATTTT. This encodes CASRGQSNQPQHF.

The chain combines TRBV5-8 with TRBJ2-3, with 7 nucleotides matching TRBD2. The CDR3 loop spans 17 amino acids. Germline CDR1 and CDR2: SGHTS and YDEGEE. The V gene end was trimmed by 4 bases and the J gene end by 2 bases; junction bases not matched to a gene: 13. The CDR3, as DNA: TGTGCCAGCAGCCGGAGACTAGCTCCCACTGACACAGATACGCAGTATTTT. Translated, it gives CASSRRLAPTDTDTQYF. Full variable domain (rest looked up from reference TRBV5-8 and TRBJ2-3): EAGVTQSPTHLIKTRGQQATLRCSPISGHTSVYWYQQALGLGLQFLLWYDEGEERNRGNFPPRFSGRQFPNYSSELNVNALELEDSALYLCASSRRLAPTDTDTQYFGPGTRLTVL.

This chain links TRBV28 with TRBJ2-7; 11 bases are a match to TRBD2. Germline assignment: CDR1 MDHEN and CDR2 SYDVKM. There are 14 residues in the CDR3. V lost 6 bases, J lost 2 bases, and 3 bases stayed unmatched. The CDR3 sequence is CASSQLAGAYEQYF. As DNA, the CDR3 is TGTGCCAGCAGCCAACTAGCGGGAGCCTACGAGCAGTACTTC.

The J gene is TRBJ2-7, the V gene TRBV11-2, with TRBD2 identical over 12 bases. The germline V gene has CDR1 SGHAT and CDR2 FQNNGV. The CDR3 is made up of 15 amino acids. The J segment lost 9 bases and the V segment lost 4 bases, leaving 10 bases of the junction unmatched. The CDR3 sequence is CASSSRLAGARGQYF. For the CDR3, the DNA is TGTGCCAGCAGCTCTCGACTAGCGGGGGCCCGGGGGCAGTACTTC.

This chain joins TRBV7-2 and TRBJ1-1; D might be TRBD1 (6 bases). This CDR3 spans 12 amino acids. V gave up 8 bases and J gave up 8 bases, with 15 bases separating them. Per germline, CDR1 SGHTA and CDR2 FQGNSA. The DNA of the CDR3 is TGTGCCAGCGGGATTTTCACAGGGGAAGCTTTCTTT. Translation gives CASGIFTGEAFF.

The chain combines TRBV19 with TRBJ1-2, with 7 bases lining up with TRBD1. CDR3 length: 12 amino acids. V lost 7 bases to trimming and J lost 8 bases; unmatched junction nucleotides: 7. Germline V gene data show CDR1 as LNHDA and CDR2 as SQIVND (reference sequence). The CDR3 is CASTPDRSGYTF. The CDR3 nucleotides are TGTGCCAGTACCCCGGACAGGTCGGGCTACACCTTC.

The genes are TRBV5-6 and TRBJ2-3; 8 bases align to TRBD2. Germline V gene data show CDR1 as SGHDT and CDR2 as YYEEEE. With V trimmed by 0 bases and J by 3 bases, 9 bases remained unmatched. The CDR3 totals 17 residues. The CDR3 region is CASSLVATSAGTDTQYF. In DNA, the CDR3 is TGTGCCAGCAGCTTGGTGGCGACTAGCGCTGGAACAGATACGCAGTATTTT.

This chain connects TRBV7-9 to TRBJ2-2; a possible D gene is TRBD2 (7 bases). The CDR3 is 15 residues long. Germline V gene data show CDR1 as SEHNR and CDR2 as FQNEAQ (reference sequence). V lost 5 bases to trimming and J lost 6 bases, with 16 bases between them. The CDR3 DNA follows: TGTGCCAGCAGCCAACGGGCGGGGGCCTCCGGGGAGCTGTTTTTT. Protein sequence: CASSQRAGASGELFF.

This rearrangement joins TRBV7-2 to TRBJ1-5; no firm D call. This CDR3 spans 15 amino acids. Trimming stripped 1 base from V and 0 bases from J, with 7 bases between. Germline lookup yields CDR1 SGHTA and CDR2 FQGNSA. The CDR3 nucleotides read TGTGCCAGCAGCTTAGACTGGGGTAGCAATCAGCCCCAGCATTTT. Encoded protein: CASSLDWGSNQPQHF.

This clone was observed a few times. One end of the junction varies from germline; a read error may be responsible. The genes are TRBV6-1 and TRBJ1-2, with D uncertain. The V gene's germline CDR1 is MNHNS and CDR2 SASEGT. This CDR3 is built from 12 residues. The CDR3 reads CASSDSTAINVF. For the CDR3, the DNA is TGTGCCAGCAGTGATTCAACAGCTATTAATGTCTTC.

This chain links TRBV10-3 with TRBJ2-7; D uncertain. This CDR3 is 13 amino acids long. V was trimmed by 6 bases and J by 4 bases, leaving 13 bases between them. From germline, CDR1 is ENHRY and CDR2 SYGVKD. The CDR3 region is CAISLTADYEQYF. The CDR3, as DNA: TGTGCCATCAGCCTCACGGCAGATTACGAGCAGTACTTC.

V and J are TRBV6-6 and TRBJ2-5; D call uncertain. This CDR3 has 15 amino acids. Per the germline V gene, CDR1 is MNHNY and CDR2 is SVGAGI (reference sequence). V was shortened by 1 base and J by 5 bases, with 14 bases between the two germline ends. CDR3: CASSYLGSRQETQYF. The DNA of the CDR3 is TGTGCCAGCAGTTACTTGGGCAGCCGCCAGGAGACCCAGTACTTC.

The chain carries TRBV19 and TRBJ1-5, with D hard to call. The CDR3 length is 18 residues. Trimming shortened V by 7 bases and J by 0 bases, and 22 bases separated the two germline ends. CDR1 is LNHDA and CDR2 is SQIVND in the germline V gene (reference sequence). The DNA for the CDR3 is TGTGCCAGTAAGGTATACCCGGTTGCGGACGGTAGCAATCAGCCCCAGCATTTT. It specifies CASKVYPVADGSNQPQHF.

The CDR3 DNA reads TGTGCCAGCAGTTCCTCGGCGGGGGCCCAGTACTTC. Protein sequence: CASSSSAGAQYF. The V gene is TRBV6-6, the J gene TRBJ2-5, with 7 nucleotides matching TRBD2. The CDR3 length is 12 residues. Germline CDR1 and CDR2: MNHNY and SVGAGI (reference sequence). The ends lost 4 bases at V and 9 bases at J; junction bases unmatched: 5.

The rearrangement links TRBV7-2 to TRBJ2-7, with D uncertain. Germline CDR1 and CDR2: SGHTA and FQGNSA. The V gene lost 3 bases and the J gene lost 2 bases, with 5 bases spanning the gap. The CDR3 runs to 12 residues. This CDR3 reads CASSFITYEQYF. CDR3 sequence (DNA): TGTGCCAGCAGCTTCATCACCTACGAGCAGTACTTC.

The chain carries TRBV27 and TRBJ1-1; no reliable D call. Per the germline V gene, CDR1 is MNHEY and CDR2 is SMNVEV (reference sequence). This CDR3 region has 14 residues. Trimming left V 5 bases short and J 5 bases short, with 15 bases between. CDR3 loop: CASSPPESGTEAFF. The CDR3 DNA is TGTGCCAGCAGTCCCCCGGAGTCCGGTACTGAAGCTTTCTTT.

The J gene is TRBJ1-2, the V gene TRBV4-2; D gene uncertain. V lost 1 base to trimming and J lost 4 bases, with 7 bases between them. CDR1 is LGHNA and CDR2 is YNFKEQ in the germline V gene. The CDR3 covers 13 residues. The CDR3 protein is CASSQAGLYGYTF. As DNA, the CDR3 is TGTGCCAGCAGCCAAGCAGGTCTCTATGGCTACACCTTC.

Written as DNA, the CDR3 is TGTGCCAGCACCCCCGGATCTGGGGCCAACGTCCTGACTTTC. Protein product: CASTPGSGANVLTF. The rearrangement joins TRBV6-1 to TRBJ2-6; the D is unclear. Germline CDR1 reads MNHNS; CDR2 reads SASEGT. The CDR3 is 14 residues long. Trimming removed 7 bases at V and 1 base at J, with 8 bases between.

This clone was seen only once. The CDR3, as DNA: TGTGCCAGCAGCTTAGAGGAAAACTATGGCTACACCTTC. Its protein is CASSLEENYGYTF. The V and J genes are TRBV7-2 and TRBJ1-2; D uncertain. The V end lost 1 base, the J end lost 2 bases, and 5 bases lay between the germline ends. CDR3 length equals 13 residues. Per germline, CDR1 SGHTA and CDR2 FQGNSA.

The chain employs TRBV5-4 and TRBJ2-1; either TRBD1 or TRBD2 may fit D (5 bases each). Germline lookup yields CDR1 SGHNT and CDR2 YYREEE (reference sequence). This CDR3 contains 16 residues. Between the trimmed V and J ends, which lost 0 bases and 3 bases, there was a span of 13 bases. CDR3: CASSLGVWGSYNEQFF. In DNA form, the CDR3 reads TGTGCCAGCAGCTTGGGGGTGTGGGGGAGCTACAATGAGCAGTTCTTC.

The CDR3 is CASSGQINYGYTF. The CDR3 DNA follows: TGTGCCAGCAGTGGACAAATTAACTATGGCTACACCTTC. The chain links TRBV2 to TRBJ1-2; D ambiguous. Germline V gene data show CDR1 as SNHLY and CDR2 as FYNNEI. There are 13 residues in the CDR3. Trimming removed 4 bases at V and 1 base at J, with 7 bases between.

With regard to this clone: A junction end diverges from the germline sequence, so it may reflect a read error. The same CDR3 also results from other DNA sequences found in this sample. The chain joins TRBV5-1 to TRBJ1-1; D is undetermined. There are 14 residues in the CDR3. CDR1 and CDR2 (germline): SGHRS, YFSETQ. The CDR3: CASSLVGQNTEAFF. The CDR3 DNA is TGCGCCAGCAGCTTGGTTGGGCAGAACACTGAGGCTTTCTTT.

This clone was seen more than once but under ten times. This chain connects TRBV9 to TRBJ2-7; TRBD1 aligns across 10 bases. The germline CDR1 and CDR2 sequences are SGDLS and YYNGEE. CDR3 length equals 17 residues. V lost 4 bases and J lost 4; bases outside the gene matches: 14. CDR3 loop: CASSPRGETGGQYEQYF. CDR3 bases: TGTGCCAGCAGCCCGAGGGGGGAGACAGGGGGCCAATACGAGCAGTACTTC.

The chain carries TRBV6-6 and TRBJ1-4; D gene unclear. Trimming removed 7 bases from V and 8 bases from J, with 14 bases in between. The CDR3 consists of 13 residues. Per germline, CDR1 MNHNY and CDR2 SVGAGI (reference sequence). This CDR3 is CASIPRGEEKLFF. CDR3 bases: TGTGCCAGCATCCCCCGGGGTGAAGAAAAACTGTTTTTT.

The chain is built from TRBV5-1 and TRBJ2-1; tentative D call: TRBD1 (5 bases). CDR1 and CDR2 from the germline V gene are SGHRS and YFSETQ. The CDR3 sequence is 16 residues long. Trimming removed 5 bases at V and 6 bases at J, with 21 bases between. CDR3 in DNA: TGCGCCAGCAGGAACTTGGGTTCAGGGTCCATCAATGAGCAGTTCTTC. Translating it yields CASRNLGSGSINEQFF. Full variable domain (missing parts from reference TRBV5-1 and TRBJ2-1): KAGVTQTPRYLIKTRGQQVTLSCSPISGHRSVSWYQQTPGQGLQFLFEYFSETQRNKGNFPGRFSGRQFSNSRSEMNVSTLELGDSALYLCASRNLGSGSINEQFFGPGTRLTVL.